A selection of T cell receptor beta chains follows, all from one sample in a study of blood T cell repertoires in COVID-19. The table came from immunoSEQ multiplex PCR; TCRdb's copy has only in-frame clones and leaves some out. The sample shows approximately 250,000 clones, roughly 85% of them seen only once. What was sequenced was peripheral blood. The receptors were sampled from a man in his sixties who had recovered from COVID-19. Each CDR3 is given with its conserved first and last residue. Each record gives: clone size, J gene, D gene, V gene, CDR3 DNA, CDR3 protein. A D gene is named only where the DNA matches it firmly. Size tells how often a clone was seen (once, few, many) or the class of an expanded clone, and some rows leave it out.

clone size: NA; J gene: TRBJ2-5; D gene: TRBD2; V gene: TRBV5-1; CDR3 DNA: TGCGCCAGCAGCTTCTCAGGGACTAGCAGCGAGACCCAGTACTTC; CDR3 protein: CASSFSGTSSETQYF
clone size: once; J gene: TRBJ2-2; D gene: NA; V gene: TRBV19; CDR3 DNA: TGTGCCAGTACCCGGACAAGGGGCTACACCGGGGAGCTGTTTTTT; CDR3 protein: CASTRTRGYTGELFF
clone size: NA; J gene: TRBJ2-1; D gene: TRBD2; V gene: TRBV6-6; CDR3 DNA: TGTGCCAGCAGTTACTCGAGCGGGGGTCGCAATGAGCAGTTCTTC; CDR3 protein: CASSYSSGGRNEQFF
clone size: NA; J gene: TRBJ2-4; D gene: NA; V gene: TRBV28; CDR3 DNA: TGTGCCAGCAGTTCCACTCGGACAATTCAGTACTTC; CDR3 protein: CASSSTRTIQYF
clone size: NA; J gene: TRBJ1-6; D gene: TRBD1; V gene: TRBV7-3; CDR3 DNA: TGTGCCAGCAGCCGACCAGGGGGAGGCGATAATTCACCCCTCCACTTT; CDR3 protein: CASSRPGGGDNSPLHF
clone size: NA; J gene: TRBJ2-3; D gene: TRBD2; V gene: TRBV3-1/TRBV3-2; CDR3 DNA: TGTGCCAGCAGCACCCTCGGGGGGGGTACGCAGTATTTT; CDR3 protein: CASSTLGGGTQYF
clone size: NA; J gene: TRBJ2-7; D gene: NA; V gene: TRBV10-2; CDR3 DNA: TGCGCCAGTCAAATTAGCGGAAAGCACTACGAGCAGTACTTC; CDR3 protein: CASQISGKHYEQYF
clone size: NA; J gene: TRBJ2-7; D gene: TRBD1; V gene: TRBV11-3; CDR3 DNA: TGTGCCAACGGGACAGGGGTCGGCGAGCAGTACTTC; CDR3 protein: CANGTGVGEQYF
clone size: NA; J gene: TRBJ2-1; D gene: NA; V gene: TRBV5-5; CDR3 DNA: TGTGCCAGCAGCTTGGTCGGGAGCTCCTACAATGAGCAGTTCTTC; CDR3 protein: CASSLVGSSYNEQFF
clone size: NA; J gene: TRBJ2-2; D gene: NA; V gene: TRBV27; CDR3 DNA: TGTGCCAGCAGTTTATGGGGCGACGTCGGGACCGGGGAGCTGTTTTTT; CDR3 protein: CASSLWGDVGTGELFF
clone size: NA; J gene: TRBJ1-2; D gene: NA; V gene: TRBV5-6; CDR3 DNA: TGTGCCAGCAGCGCAAACAGGGATGGCTACACCTTC; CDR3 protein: CASSANRDGYTF
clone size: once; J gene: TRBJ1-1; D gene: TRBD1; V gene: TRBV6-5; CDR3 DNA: TGTGCCAGCAGGGGGACAGAGGTTTCCACTGAAGCTTTCTTT; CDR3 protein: CASRGTEVSTEAFF
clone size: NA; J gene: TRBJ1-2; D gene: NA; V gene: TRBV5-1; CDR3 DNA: TGCGCCAGCGCGTCGCGGGGGTCCCTAGACTATGGCTACACCTTC; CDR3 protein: CASASRGSLDYGYTF
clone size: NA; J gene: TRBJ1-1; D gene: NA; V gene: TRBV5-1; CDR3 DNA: TGCGCCAGCAGCGGCAACAGTTTCACTGAAGCTTTCTTT; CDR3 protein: CASSGNSFTEAFF
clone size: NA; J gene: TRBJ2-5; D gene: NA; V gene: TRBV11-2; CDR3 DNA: TGTGCCAGCAGCGTAATACGGGGGACCCAAGAGACCCAGTACTTC; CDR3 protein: CASSVIRGTQETQYF
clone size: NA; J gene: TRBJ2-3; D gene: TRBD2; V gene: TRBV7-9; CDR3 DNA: TGTGCCAGCAGCTGGACTAGGGATACGCAGTATTTT; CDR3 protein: CASSWTRDTQYF